This T cell receptor (beta chain) appears in the sequencing data of a study of CD8 T cell repertoires and HIV-1 epitope variants. Study in general: Epitopes were three Gag families plus Nef HW9 and YT9. Study results and caveats: Only beta chains were identified, marking proliferation to antigen, not function.

CDR3 length: 19 amino acids. The germline V gene encodes CDR1 SGHVS and CDR2 FNYEAQ. Trimming left V 0 bases short and J 3 bases short, with 24 bases between. Profiling relied on immunoSEQ multiplex PCR, and the TCRdb table lists in-frame clones only, not all of them. The sample includes over 90,000 clones, around 67% seen only once; the top ten take around 25%. Of note for this clone: Its specificity is not known.

The sample was uncultured baseline CD8+ T cells from peripheral blood mononuclear cells (PBMCs). The genes are TRBV7-6 and TRBJ2-7; D is unresolved. The clonotype originates from a male donor with HIV. The CDR3 protein is CASSLAFAPAPSQVYEQYF. The CDR3 bases are TGTGCCAGCAGCTTAGCGTTCGCCCCCGCCCCCTCACAAGTCTACGAGCAGTACTTC. Variable domain in full (rest from reference TRBV7-6 and TRBJ2-7): GAGVSQSPRYKVTKRGQDVALRCDPISGHVSLYWYRQALGQGPEFLTYFNYEAQQDKSGLPNDRFSAERPEGSISTLTIQRTEQRDSAMYRCASSLAFAPAPSQVYEQYFGPGTRLTVT.